The text below deals with one TCR beta chain. Its specificity is not known. The sample originates from a study of graft-versus-host responses after intestinal transplantation. Whole-study context: Every transplant recipient was induced with anti-thymocyte globulin, then maintained on tacrolimus and steroids for two to four years. General observations from the study: Researchers found GvH clones in recipient marrow, and some showed up first in ileum or blood.

TCRdb's copy holds only in-frame clones and misses some; the assay was immunoSEQ multiplex PCR. The sample consists of about 9,600 clones, approximately 77% of them appearing once. To release intraepithelial and lamina propria lymphocytes, the graft tissue was processed. The input for sequencing was ileum tissue, taken less than 480 days after intestinal transplantation. The origin of this receptor is a human patient who received an intestinal transplant, so some T cells may come from the graft donor.

CDR3 loop: CASSRGRGTNEKLFF. In DNA, the CDR3 is TGTGCCAGCAGTCGGGGGAGGGGGACTAATGAAAAACTGTTTTTT. The V gene is TRBV27, the J gene TRBJ1-4, with D possibly matching TRBD1 (6 bases). Germline CDR1 is MNHEY and CDR2 is SMNVEV (reference sequence). V was clipped by 5 bases and J by 2 bases, with 12 bases between them. The CDR3 length is 15 residues. The complete variable domain, with remaining parts taken from reference TRBV27 and TRBJ1-4, reads EAQVTQNPRYLITVTGKKLTVTCSQNMNHEYMSWYRQDPGLGLRQIYYSMNVEVTDKGDVPEGYKVSRKEKRNFPLILESPSPNQTSLYFCASSRGRGTNEKLFFGSGTQLSVL.